Shown below are 26 T cell receptor beta chains from a single sample sequenced in a study of shared clonotypes between healthy human individuals. This table comes from immunoSEQ multiplex PCR, and its TCRdb copy is limited to in-frame clones, with some not included. The profile shows over 2,000,000 clones, roughly 95% of them singletons. CD45RO-negative, CCR7-selected cells formed the naive CD8 fraction, which excluded terminally differentiated effector memory CD45RA+ cells. Source material: naive CD8+ T cells from PBMCs. The receptors here all came from a man aged 18 to 30 in good health. Some clones in this sample may be carry-over from other donors' samples.

This clone was observed a handful of times. The gene calls are TRBV19 and TRBJ1-1; the match to TRBD1 covers 7 bases. CDR3 length: 17 amino acids. V dropped 6 bases and J dropped 0; count of bases not matched to a gene: 13. CDR1 and CDR2 (germline): LNHDA, SQIVND (reference sequence). The CDR3 region has the DNA TGTGCCAGTAGGACGGGACAGTCGTCCGTCATGAACACTGAAGCTTTCTTT. This translates into CASRTGQSSVMNTEAFF.

This clone has just one count. In DNA form, the CDR3 reads TGTGCCAGCAGTTACGCTGGGAGGGAGAATGAGCAGTTCTTC. This translates into CASSYAGRENEQFF. The chain couples TRBV6-5 to TRBJ2-1; 7 bases fit TRBD2. The junction had 5 bases not matched to a gene; V was cut back by 2 bases and J by 7 bases. CDR3 size: 14 residues. The V gene's germline CDR1 is MNHEY and CDR2 SVGAGI.

In its sample, this clone was seen a few times. At the DNA level, this CDR3 is encoded by other sequences in the same sample as well. For the CDR3, the DNA is TGTGCCAGCAGTTTATACCGGGGCGATCAGCCCCAGCATTTT. Translated: CASSLYRGDQPQHF. V is TRBV27 and J is TRBJ1-5, with a possible D match to TRBD1 (5 bases). Germline V lookup: CDR1 MNHEY, CDR2 SMNVEV (reference sequence). This CDR3 has 14 residues. V was clipped by 1 base and J by 5 bases, with 9 bases between them.

CDR3 protein: CASSNHLNYGYTF. CDR3 nucleotide sequence: TGTGCCAGTAGCAACCATCTAAACTATGGCTACACCTTC. This sequence joins TRBV19 and TRBJ1-2; D call uncertain. Trimming pared 6 bases from V and 2 bases from J, leaving 10 bases between. CDR1 and CDR2 from the germline V gene are LNHDA and SQIVND (reference sequence). The CDR3 spans 13 residues.

Notes on this clone: This specimen includes other DNA sequences encoding the same CDR3. CDR3 in amino acids: CASSLTRGNTEAFF. The CDR3 DNA is TGTGCCAGCAGTCTAACGAGGGGGAACACTGAAGCTTTCTTT. The V call is TRBV27, the J call TRBJ1-1, with TRBD1 as a possible D gene (5 bases). Germline V gene sequence: CDR1 MNHEY, CDR2 SMNVEV (reference sequence). The CDR3 is made up of 14 amino acids. V gave up 5 bases and J gave up 1 base, with 11 bases separating them.

In the case of this clone: Other nucleotide sequences from this sample produce the same CDR3. The chain recombines TRBV6-1 with TRBJ2-1, with TRBD2 matching over 11 bases. This CDR3 is 14 amino acids long. The germline V gene has CDR1 MNHNS and CDR2 SASEGT. The V segment lost 5 bases and the J segment 4 bases; nucleotides outside the gene matches: 1. Written as DNA, the CDR3 is TGTGCCAGCAGTTTAGCGGGGGGGTACAATGAGCAGTTCTTC. Its protein is CASSLAGGYNEQFF.

This chain uses TRBV19 with TRBJ2-7; the match to TRBD2 covers 9 bases. This CDR3 region has 14 residues. Looked up from germline, CDR1 is LNHDA and CDR2 is SQIVND (reference sequence). With V trimmed by 4 bases and J by 2 bases, 3 bases remained unmatched. The CDR3, as DNA: TGTGCCAGTAGTACTGCGGGAGGGCCCTACGAGCAGTACTTC. As protein: CASSTAGGPYEQYF.

Turning to this clone: Different DNA sequences within this sample yield the same CDR3. This chain links TRBV19 with TRBJ1-1, with 8 bases aligning to TRBD1. The germline V gene encodes CDR1 LNHDA and CDR2 SQIVND (reference sequence). The CDR3 consists of 15 residues. V shed 6 bases, J shed 0 bases, and the junction held 6 bases outside the gene matches. Written as DNA, the CDR3 is TGTGCCAGTAGCCCGTGGACAGGGATGAACACTGAAGCTTTCTTT. Translated, it gives CASSPWTGMNTEAFF.

The V call is TRBV4-3, the J call TRBJ2-7; TRBD2 might be the D (6 bases). Looked up from germline, CDR1 is LGHNA and CDR2 is YSLEER. V shed 4 bases and J shed 2 bases, with 15 bases lying between them. The CDR3 contains 15 residues. In DNA, the CDR3 is TGCGCCAGCAGCCTAGAGCACGGGAGAGCCTACGAGCAGTACTTC. It encodes CASSLEHGRAYEQYF.

The genes are TRBV27 and TRBJ2-2; TRBD2 aligns across 10 bases. Losses at the gene ends were 6 bases for V and 4 bases for J; bases not matched to a gene: 5. Germline V gene data show CDR1 as MNHEY and CDR2 as SMNVEV (reference sequence). This CDR3 has 15 amino acids. CDR3 amino acids: CASRLLAGVTGELFF. In DNA form, the CDR3 reads TGTGCCAGCAGACTCCTAGCGGGAGTCACCGGGGAGCTGTTTTTT.

J is TRBJ2-7 and V is TRBV5-1; TRBD2 is a possible D gene (5 bases). V lost 4 bases and J lost 3, with 8 bases in between. CDR3 length equals 12 residues. The germline gives CDR1 SGHRS, CDR2 YFSETQ. Here the CDR3 DNA reads TGCGCCAGCAGCGCGGACTTCTACGAGCAGTACTTC. Residues: CASSADFYEQYF.

The CDR3 sequence: CASSFFKGDLSGANVLTF. The CDR3 DNA follows: TGTGCCAGCAGTTTTTTTAAGGGGGACCTCTCTGGGGCCAACGTCCTGACTTTC. This chain joins TRBV28 and TRBJ2-6; D is possibly TRBD1 (6 bases). The V and J ends lost 3 bases and 0 bases respectively, with 15 bases between them. The germline V gene encodes CDR1 MDHEN and CDR2 SYDVKM. This CDR3 contains 18 residues.

CDR3: CASSQGAGQGNTIYF. As DNA, the CDR3 is TGTGCCAGCAGTCAGGGGGCAGGGCAGGGAAACACCATATATTTT. This chain joins TRBV28 and TRBJ1-3, with 8 nucleotides matching TRBD1. CDR3 length equals 15 residues. Germline values: CDR1 MDHEN, CDR2 SYDVKM. V shed 5 bases and J 4 bases; nucleotides not matched to a gene: 7. Full variable domain (remainder filled in from reference TRBV28 and TRBJ1-3): DVKVTQSSRYLVKRTGEKVFLECVQDMDHENMFWYRQDPGLGLRLIYFSYDVKMKEKGDIPEGYSVSREKKERFSLILESASTNQTSMYLCASSQGAGQGNTIYFGEGSWLTVV.

This rearrangement joins TRBV27 to TRBJ1-6; 10 positions match TRBD1. This CDR3 spans 20 amino acids. Per the germline V gene, CDR1 is MNHEY and CDR2 is SMNVEV (reference sequence). J lost 0 bases, V lost 5 bases, and 13 bases had no gene match. CDR3 nucleotide sequence: TGTGCCAGCAGTCTGGGGGCCGGGACAGGGGTGAGCTCCTATAATTCACCCCTCCACTTT. This encodes CASSLGAGTGVSSYNSPLHF.

This clone was found a few times. This sequence joins TRBV5-6 and TRBJ1-5, with unresolved D. The germline gives CDR1 SGHDT, CDR2 YYEEEE. The V end lost 4 bases, the J end lost 4 bases, and 6 bases lay between the germline ends. The length of the CDR3 is 12 residues. CDR3 loop: CASSSVNQPQHF. CDR3 DNA: TGTGCCAGCAGCAGCGTTAATCAGCCCCAGCATTTT.

The chain is built from TRBV10-1 and TRBJ2-7; 9 bases map to TRBD1. Germline trimming cut 10 bases from V and 5 bases from J; bases unmatched to any gene: 9. The germline V gene has CDR1 WNHNN and CDR2 SYGVQD (reference sequence). This CDR3 region has 13 residues. CDR3 loop: CATPHRGLHEQYF. The CDR3 DNA is TGCGCCACCCCGCACAGGGGGCTCCACGAGCAGTACTTC.

The rearrangement uses TRBV27 and TRBJ1-1; 8 bases match TRBD1. V dropped 1 base and J dropped 3; count of bases not matched to a gene: 7. This CDR3 contains 16 residues. CDR1 and CDR2 from the germline V gene are MNHEY and SMNVEV (reference sequence). CDR3 nucleotide sequence: TGTGCCAGCAGTTTATTAAGGACAGGGTTGGACACTGAAGCTTTCTTT. It translates to CASSLLRTGLDTEAFF.

The chain employs TRBV4-1 and TRBJ1-1; D is uncertain. V dropped 0 bases and J dropped 0 bases, with 8 bases sitting between them. This CDR3 contains 15 residues. The germline CDR1 and CDR2 sequences are MGHRA and YSYEKL. The CDR3 DNA reads as TGCGCCAGCAGCCAAGATAAGAGGATGAACACTGAAGCTTTCTTT. It codes for CASSQDKRMNTEAFF.

This chain connects TRBV7-6 to TRBJ2-7, with 9 bases lining up with TRBD2. After removal of 5 bases from V and 4 bases from J, the junction contained 15 bases not matched to a gene. There are 17 residues in the CDR3. Germline V gene lookup returns CDR1 SGHVS and CDR2 FNYEAQ. CDR3 loop: CASSRTEGASGNYEQYF. CDR3 coding DNA: TGTGCCAGCAGCCGAACCGAGGGGGCTAGCGGGAATTACGAGCAGTACTTC.

The chain joins TRBV27 to TRBJ2-7; 7 nucleotides agree with TRBD2. Trimming cost V 4 bases and J 4 bases; bases outside gene matches: 7. The CDR3 length is 14 residues. The germline gives CDR1 MNHEY, CDR2 SMNVEV (reference sequence). The CDR3 bases are TGTGCCAGCAGTTCGCAGACTAGCTTGTACGAGCAGTACTTC. Translating gives CASSSQTSLYEQYF.

The rearrangement joins TRBV27 to TRBJ2-7; 8 bases agree with TRBD1. The CDR3 runs 17 residues. The trim removed 7 bases at V and 2 bases at J, leaving 16 bases unmatched. Germline loops: CDR1 MNHEY, CDR2 SMNVEV (reference sequence). The CDR3 region is CASITRGPGTGTYEQYF. The CDR3 region has the DNA TGTGCCAGCATTACGCGGGGCCCCGGGACAGGAACCTACGAGCAGTACTTC.

The chain has TRBV6-5 and TRBJ2-1; no clear D gene. Germline V gives CDR1 MNHEY, CDR2 SVGAGI. This CDR3 comprises 13 residues. Trimming shortened V by 5 bases and J by 8 bases, and 13 bases separated the two germline ends. The chain's CDR3 is CASSQLGSDEQFF. The CDR3 DNA reads as TGTGCCAGCAGTCAACTGGGCTCGGATGAGCAGTTCTTC.

The chain couples TRBV9 to TRBJ2-3; no reliable D call. The CDR3 is 14 residues long. With 3 bases removed from V and 4 bases from J, the gap between germline ends came to 12 bases. Germline V gene lookup returns CDR1 SGDLS and CDR2 YYNGEE. The CDR3 DNA reads TGTGCCAGCAGCGAGATGGTTCGCGCAGATACGCAGTATTTT. Translated: CASSEMVRADTQYF. Full variable domain (outside the CDR3, taken from reference TRBV9 and TRBJ2-3): DSGVTQTPKHLITATGQRVTLRCSPRSGDLSVYWYQQSLDQGLQFLIQYYNGEERAKGNILERFSAQQFPDLHSELNLSSLELGDSALYFCASSEMVRADTQYFGPGTRLTVL.

The genes are TRBV5-1 and TRBJ2-3, with D perhaps matching TRBD2 (6 bases). The CDR3 has 17 amino acids. In germline, CDR1 is SGHRS, CDR2 YFSETQ. Trimming shortened V by 7 bases and J by 5 bases, and 26 bases separated the two germline ends. The CDR3 spells CASYPPLAEGRGDTQYF. CDR3 nucleotides: TGCGCCAGCTATCCCCCCCTCGCGGAGGGCCGAGGAGATACGCAGTATTTT.

This chain uses TRBV6-6 with TRBJ2-1; no reliable D call. CDR1 MNHNY and CDR2 SVGAGI come from the germline V gene (reference sequence). V lost 4 bases to trimming and J lost 8 bases, with 21 bases between them. The CDR3 has 16 residues. The CDR3 reads CASSSPVEWVRDEQFF. CDR3 sequence (DNA): TGTGCCAGCAGTTCCCCTGTGGAGTGGGTTCGGGATGAGCAGTTCTTC.

Only one count was recorded for this clone. The junction departs from the called germline gene at one end, perhaps through a read error. The V and J genes are TRBV6-6 and TRBJ2-7; 9 nucleotides agree with TRBD1. The CDR3 totals 12 residues. Germline values: CDR1 MNHNY, CDR2 SVGAGI (reference sequence). The CDR3 nucleotides read TGTGCCAGCAGTTTCCCGGGACAGGGTGTCTGCTTC. Translated, it gives CASSFPGQGVCF.